This entry is about one T cell receptor beta chain. Data came from immunoSEQ multiplex PCR; TCRdb stores just in-frame clones and leaves some out. This sample has under 200,000 clones, with more than 80% found just once. Germline-derived CDR1 and CDR2 are SNHLY and FYNNEI. Trimming removed 0 bases from V and 8 bases from J, with 13 bases in between. The CDR3 is made up of 15 amino acids. The entry originates in a study of blood T cell repertoires in COVID-19. The chain recombines TRBV2 with TRBJ1-4, with D possibly matching TRBD1 (5 bases). The specimen sequenced was PBMCs or T cells enriched from blood (not recorded which). This TCR derives from a woman aged 18-30 years who had recovered from COVID-19. CDR3: CASSEATGPGEKLFF. The CDR3 DNA sequence: TGTGCCAGCAGTGAAGCAACGGGCCCAGGGGAAAAACTGTTTTTT.